These 7 T cell receptor beta chains came from one sample sequenced in a study of cytomegalovirus exposure and HLA in healthy donors. PCR primers comprised 60 Vbeta and 13 Jbeta primers. Sequencing was performed with immunoSEQ multiplex PCR; in TCRdb, only in-frame clones are kept and a portion is missing. Of approximately 150,000 clones detected, approximately 76% appear once; the ten largest clones hold around 5%. The specimen sequenced was PBMCs. Source of these receptors: a young woman in good health and CMV-seropositive.

This rearrangement joins TRBV2 to TRBJ2-2, with 7 bases fitting TRBD1. After removal of 11 bases from V and 0 bases from J, the junction contained 3 bases not matched to a gene. CDR1 is SNHLY and CDR2 is FYNNEI in the germline V gene. The CDR3 has 13 residues. CDR3 loop: CAGGQTNTGELFF. The DNA for the CDR3 is TGTGCCGGGGGACAGACGAACACCGGGGAGCTGTTTTTT.

This clone appeared a single time. CDR3 loop: CAWPGRSFGHEQFF. For the CDR3, the DNA is TGTGCCTGGCCAGGCAGATCTTTCGGTCATGAGCAGTTCTTC. The V and J genes are TRBV30 and TRBJ2-1, with D unclear. The CDR3 runs to 14 residues. V lost 5 bases, J lost 8 bases, and 19 bases lay in between. Germline assignment: CDR1 GTSNPN and CDR2 SVGIG (reference sequence).

The rearrangement links TRBV6-5 to TRBJ1-2, with 9 bases lining up with TRBD1. The junction had 14 bases not matched to a gene; V was cut back by 7 bases and J by 8 bases. The CDR3 extends over 15 amino acids. Germline V gives CDR1 MNHEY, CDR2 SVGAGI. The CDR3 DNA reads as TGTGCCAGCACCCAATCGGGACAGGGTGCGGGCGGCTACACCTTC. Amino acid sequence: CASTQSGQGAGGYTF.

This clone was detected only a few times. The CDR3 nucleotides read TGTGCCAGCTCAAAGGACAGAACGAGTAATTCACCCCTCCACTTT. It yields the protein CASSKDRTSNSPLHF. J is TRBJ1-6 and V is TRBV18; D perhaps matches TRBD1 (6 bases). The V end was cut by 5 bases, the J end by 6 bases, with 14 bases between. This CDR3 has 15 residues. The germline gives CDR1 KGHSH, CDR2 LQKENI.

The J gene is TRBJ2-7, the V gene TRBV4-2; 9 bases match TRBD1. The CDR3 loop spans 15 amino acids. V dropped 4 bases and J dropped 4; count of bases not matched to a gene: 8. Germline V gene sequence: CDR1 LGHNA, CDR2 YNFKEQ. The CDR3 loop reads CASSLSAQGAYEQYF. CDR3 bases: TGTGCCAGCAGCCTTTCCGCACAGGGGGCATACGAGCAGTACTTC.

This rearrangement joins TRBV4-1 to TRBJ2-1; 8 positions agree with TRBD2. Germline loops: CDR1 MGHRA, CDR2 YSYEKL. J lost 7 bases, V lost 2 bases, and 10 bases had no gene match. The CDR3 spans 16 residues. CDR3 coding DNA: TGCGCCAGCAGCCAACAGGTGGGCGGGGGGTTTAATGAGCAGTTCTTC. It yields the protein CASSQQVGGGFNEQFF.

The chain recombines TRBV15 with TRBJ1-5; perhaps TRBD1 as D (6 bases). CDR3 size: 19 residues. Trimming removed 1 base from V and 0 bases from J, with 19 bases in between. Germline assignment: CDR1 LNHNV and CDR2 YYDKDF (reference sequence). CDR3 DNA: TGTGCCACCAGCAGAGCGTACAGGGACCTGGCTTATAGCAATCAGCCCCAGCATTTT. This sequence encodes CATSRAYRDLAYSNQPQHF.